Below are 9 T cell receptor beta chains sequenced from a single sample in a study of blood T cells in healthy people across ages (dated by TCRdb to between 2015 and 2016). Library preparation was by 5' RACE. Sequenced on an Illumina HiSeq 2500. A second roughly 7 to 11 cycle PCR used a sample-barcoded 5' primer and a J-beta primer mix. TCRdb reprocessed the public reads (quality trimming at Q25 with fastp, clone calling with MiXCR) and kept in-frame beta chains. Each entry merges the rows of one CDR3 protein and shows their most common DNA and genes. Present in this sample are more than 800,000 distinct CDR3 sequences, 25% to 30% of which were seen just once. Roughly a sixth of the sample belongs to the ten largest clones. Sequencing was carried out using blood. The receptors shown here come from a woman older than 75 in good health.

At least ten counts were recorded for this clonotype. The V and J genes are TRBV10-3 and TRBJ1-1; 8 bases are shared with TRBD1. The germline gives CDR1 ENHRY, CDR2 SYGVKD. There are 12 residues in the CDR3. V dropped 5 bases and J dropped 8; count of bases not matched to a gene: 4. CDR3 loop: CAISYGQGEAFF. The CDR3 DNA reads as TGTGCCATCAGTTACGGACAGGGCGAAGCTTTCTTT.

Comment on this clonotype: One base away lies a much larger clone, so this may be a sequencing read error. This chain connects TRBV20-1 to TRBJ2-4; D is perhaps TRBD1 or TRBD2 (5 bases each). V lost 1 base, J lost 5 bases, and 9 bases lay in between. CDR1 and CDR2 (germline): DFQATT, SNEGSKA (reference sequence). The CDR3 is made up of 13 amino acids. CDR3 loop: CSARVGDENIQYF. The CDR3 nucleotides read TGCAGTGCTAGAGTGGGGGATGAAAACATTCAGTACTTC.

The CDR3 DNA reads TGTGCCAGTTCAAAGCCCGGGACAGCTTACAATGAGCAGTTCTTC. Translated: CASSKPGTAYNEQFF. The gene calls are TRBV19 and TRBJ2-1; 7 bases match TRBD1. Per the germline V gene, CDR1 is LNHDA and CDR2 is SQIVND (reference sequence). The CDR3 covers 15 residues. Trimming took 8 bases from V and 4 from J; bases not matched to a gene: 11.

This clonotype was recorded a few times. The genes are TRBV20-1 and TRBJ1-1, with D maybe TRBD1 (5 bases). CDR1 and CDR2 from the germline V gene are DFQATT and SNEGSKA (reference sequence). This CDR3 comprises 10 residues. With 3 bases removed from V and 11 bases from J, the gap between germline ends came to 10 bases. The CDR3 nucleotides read TGCAGTGCTAGCCTGGGGCAGGCTTTCTTT. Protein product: CSASLGQAFF.

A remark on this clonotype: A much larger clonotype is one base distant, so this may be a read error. The CDR3 reads CASSQDPGTVNQPRHF. CDR3 bases: TGTGCCAGCAGCCAAGATCCCGGGACGGTAAATCAGCCCCGGCATTTT. J is TRBJ1-5 and V is TRBV4-2, with D possibly being TRBD1 (5 bases). The V gene's germline CDR1 is LGHNA and CDR2 YNFKEQ. The CDR3 runs to 16 residues.

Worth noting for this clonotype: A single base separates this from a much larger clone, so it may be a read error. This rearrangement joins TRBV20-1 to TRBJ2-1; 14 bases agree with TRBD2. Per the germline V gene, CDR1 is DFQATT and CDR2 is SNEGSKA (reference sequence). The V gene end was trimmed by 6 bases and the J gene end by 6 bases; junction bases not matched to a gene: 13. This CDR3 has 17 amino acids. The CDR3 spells CSAPPWGLAGARNEQFF. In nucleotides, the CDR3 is TGCAGTGCGCCGCCGTGGGGACTAGCGGGGGCGCGCAATGAGCAGTTCTTC.

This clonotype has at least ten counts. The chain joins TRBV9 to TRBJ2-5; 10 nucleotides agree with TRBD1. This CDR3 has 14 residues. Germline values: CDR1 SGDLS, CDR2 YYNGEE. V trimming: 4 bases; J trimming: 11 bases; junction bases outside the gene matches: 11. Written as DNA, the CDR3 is TGTGCCAGCAGCACCGGGACAGGGGCGTGGGAGCAGTACTTC. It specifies CASSTGTGAWEQYF.

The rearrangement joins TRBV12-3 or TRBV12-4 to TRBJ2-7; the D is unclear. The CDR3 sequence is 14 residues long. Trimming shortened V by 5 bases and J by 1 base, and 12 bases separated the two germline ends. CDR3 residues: CASSHPSRSYEQYF. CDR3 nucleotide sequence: TGTGCCAGCAGTCATCCGTCTAGGTCCTACGAGCAGTACTTC.

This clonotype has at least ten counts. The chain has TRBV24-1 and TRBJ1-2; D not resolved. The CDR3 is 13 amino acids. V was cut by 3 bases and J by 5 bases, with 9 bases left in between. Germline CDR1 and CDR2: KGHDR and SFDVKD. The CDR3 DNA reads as TGTGCCACCAGTGATGCCCCTGGGTATGGCTACACCTTC. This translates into CATSDAPGYGYTF.